The clone carrying this T cell receptor beta chain came up once. Its antigen is as yet unknown. The authors extracted RNA and reverse transcribed it into cDNA as the sequencing template. Profiled with immunoSEQ multiplex PCR; TCRdb holds only in-frame clones, not every one. The profile shows about 110,000 clones, approximately 50% of them singletons. The source of the sample is a study of CD8+ T cells in alopecia areata. Germline V gene lookup returns CDR1 MNHEY and CDR2 SMNVEV (reference sequence). V lost 5 bases and J lost 2, with 15 bases in between. This CDR3 spans 16 amino acids. Study-level findings and limits: Mice gave a clearer picture of TCR sharing than patients did, possibly for HLA-related reasons. The study found higher clonality in lesional than normal scalp, especially in alopecia totalis/universalis.

Alopecia areata patients provided lesional scalp punch biopsies and peripheral blood, both collected for the study. The rearrangement uses TRBV27 and TRBJ2-2; perhaps TRBD1 as D (5 bases). The sample was NKG2D-low CD8+ T cells sorted from blood. This receptor was identified in a human donor with alopecia areata. The CDR3 region is CASSRSLGLNTGELFF. CDR3 DNA: TGTGCCAGCAGTCGCTCCCTGGGGCTAAACACCGGGGAGCTGTTTTTT.